Below, 21 T cell receptor beta chains from the same sample are listed, as sequenced in a study of radiotherapy plus CTLA-4 blockade in lung cancer. The protocol was immunoSEQ multiplex PCR, while the TCRdb copy is restricted to in-frame clones and leaves out a portion. This sample has tens of thousands of clones, with roughly 79% found just once. The sequences come from peripheral blood, collected from a patient treated with radiotherapy plus ipilimumab. The receptors originated from a human donor with non-small cell lung cancer who had a partial response to radiotherapy plus ipilimumab. Some clones in this sample may be carry-over from other donors' samples.

V is TRBV19 and J is TRBJ2-1, with 10 bases fitting TRBD2. The V segment lost 2 bases and the J segment 5 bases; nucleotides outside the gene matches: 6. The germline gives CDR1 LNHDA, CDR2 SQIVND (reference sequence). This CDR3 is built from 16 residues. CDR3 sequence: CASSIYPSGRNNEQFF. In DNA, the CDR3 is TGTGCCAGTAGTATATACCCTAGCGGGAGAAACAATGAGCAGTTCTTC.

The chain's CDR3 is CASSTDSREAGGPLNEQFF. The CDR3 nucleotides are TGTGCCAGCAGCACGGACAGCCGAGAAGCGGGAGGTCCCCTCAATGAGCAGTTCTTC. The chain employs TRBV7-6 and TRBJ2-1; 9 bases line up with TRBD2. Germline V CDR1 and CDR2: SGHVS, FNYEAQ. The CDR3 contains 19 residues. V trimming: 5 bases; J trimming: 6 bases; junction bases outside the gene matches: 20.

The chain recombines TRBV6-6 with TRBJ2-5; the match to TRBD2 covers 9 bases. The J call is doubtful: the DNA matches TRBJ2-7 better. The CDR3 is 15 residues long. From germline, CDR1 is MNHNY and CDR2 SVGAGI (reference sequence). For the CDR3, the DNA is TGTGCCAGCAGGTCCTGGGCGGGGGGGCCCTACGAGCAGTACTTC. Translating gives CASRSWAGGPYEQYF.

This rearrangement joins TRBV27 to TRBJ2-3; possible D gene TRBD1, 6 bases. The CDR3 length is 12 residues. Per the germline V gene, CDR1 is MNHEY and CDR2 is SMNVEV (reference sequence). V lost 7 bases, J lost 8 bases, and 13 bases lay in between. In DNA, the CDR3 is TGTGCCAGCAAAGGGTCAGGGGTTACGCAGTATTTT. Translation: CASKGSGVTQYF.

The chain carries TRBV7-6 and TRBJ2-3, with D tentatively TRBD2 (6 bases). V was clipped by 5 bases and J by 2 bases, with 14 bases between them. The CDR3 has 15 amino acids. Germline values: CDR1 SGHVS, CDR2 FNYEAQ. This CDR3 is CASSTPGLHTDTQYF. The CDR3 coding sequence is TGTGCCAGCAGCACTCCGGGACTCCACACAGATACGCAGTATTTT.

A few counts support this clone. The V and J genes are TRBV6-5 and TRBJ1-1; 9 bases line up with TRBD1. V lost 5 bases, J lost 6 bases, and 4 bases stayed unmatched. This CDR3 region has 13 residues. The germline V gene encodes CDR1 MNHEY and CDR2 SVGAGI. CDR3 in DNA: TGTGCCAGCAGTACGCGACAGGGGGCTGAAGCTTTCTTT. Its protein product is CASSTRQGAEAFF.

This chain connects TRBV14 to TRBJ2-1, with a possible D match to TRBD2 (5 bases). This CDR3 comprises 16 residues. Germline CDR1 reads SGHDN; CDR2 reads FVKESK. The germline V and J ends were trimmed by 2 bases and 7 bases, with 18 bases remaining between them. CDR3 nucleotide sequence: TGTGCCAGCAGCCAACAAGTCCTAGGGTCGGGGAATGAGCAGTTCTTC. Its translation is CASSQQVLGSGNEQFF.

This clone has just a few counts. The V gene is TRBV28, the J gene TRBJ2-5; D may be TRBD2 (7 bases). V was trimmed by 7 bases and J by 2 bases, leaving 17 bases between them. The CDR3 extends over 15 amino acids. Germline lookup yields CDR1 MDHEN and CDR2 SYDVKM. The CDR3, as DNA: TGTGCCAGCACCCAAGGGGGGGCTGGACAAGAGACCCAGTACTTC. This gives the protein CASTQGGAGQETQYF.

Notes on this clone: Other DNA variants within this sample encode the same CDR3. This chain connects TRBV2 to TRBJ2-5, with 12 bases lining up with TRBD2. CDR3 size: 15 residues. Losses at the gene ends were 4 bases for V and 4 bases for J; bases not matched to a gene: 4. Germline values: CDR1 SNHLY, CDR2 FYNNEI. DNA for the CDR3: TGTGCCAGCAGTGGACTAGCGGGAGTCGGAGAGACCCAGTACTTC. It specifies CASSGLAGVGETQYF.

V and J are TRBV2 and TRBJ2-1; D uncertain. CDR1 and CDR2 from the germline V gene are SNHLY and FYNNEI. The ends were cut back, 3 bases at V and 9 bases at J, with 12 bases in the middle. This CDR3 is 13 amino acids long. For the CDR3, the DNA is TGTGCCAGCAGTGAGCAGGATTTGGGTGAGCAGTTCTTC. Its protein product is CASSEQDLGEQFF.

The table lists this clone with a count of one. The chain has TRBV7-9 and TRBJ1-1; D is uncertain. Per germline, CDR1 SEHNR and CDR2 FQNEAQ (reference sequence). The CDR3 extends over 14 amino acids. The ends were cut back, 3 bases at V and 7 bases at J, with 15 bases in the middle. In nucleotides, the CDR3 is TGTGCCAGCAGCTTGGGCCCTGCCGGGAGTGAAGCTTTCTTT. This translates into CASSLGPAGSEAFF.

This chain connects TRBV30 to TRBJ2-2; maybe TRBD1 (5 bases). V lost 5 bases, J lost 8 bases, and 18 bases lay in between. The germline gives CDR1 GTSNPN, CDR2 SVGIG (reference sequence). The CDR3 sequence is 14 residues long. The CDR3 reads CAWAVVWGGGELFF. Here the CDR3 DNA reads TGTGCCTGGGCTGTAGTTTGGGGCGGAGGGGAGCTGTTTTTT.

The V gene is TRBV13, the J gene TRBJ2-7; TRBD1 matches 10 bases. CDR3 size: 14 residues. CDR1 PRHDT and CDR2 FYEKMQ come from the germline V gene (reference sequence). The junction had 2 bases not matched to a gene; V was cut back by 3 bases and J by 3 bases. This CDR3 reads CASSFGTGDYEQYF. The CDR3, as DNA: TGTGCCAGCAGCTTCGGGACAGGGGACTACGAGCAGTACTTC.

The genes are TRBV6-1 and TRBJ2-5; the match to TRBD2 covers 8 bases. The end of the DNA fits TRBJ2-7 better, so the J call may be wrong. The CDR3 length is 17 residues. The V gene's germline CDR1 is MNHNS and CDR2 SASEGT. This chain's CDR3 is CASSESWVTSGSYEQYF. CDR3 DNA: TGTGCCAGCAGTGAATCTTGGGTTACTAGCGGCTCCTACGAGCAGTACTTC.

The CDR3 sequence: CASSLALAGNEQFF. CDR3 DNA: TGTGCCAGCAGCTTAGCGCTAGCGGGTAATGAGCAGTTCTTC. The genes are TRBV7-2 and TRBJ2-1; TRBD2 matches 8 bases. The ends lost 0 bases at V and 7 bases at J; junction bases unmatched: 2. The CDR3 covers 14 residues. CDR1 and CDR2 from the germline V gene are SGHTA and FQGNSA.

The V gene is TRBV30, the J gene TRBJ1-1; perhaps TRBD1 as D (5 bases). There are 15 residues in the CDR3. From germline, CDR1 is GTSNPN and CDR2 SVGIG (reference sequence). V lost 0 bases, J lost 1 base, and 12 bases lay in between. CDR3 DNA sequence: TGTGCCTGGAGTGTACGTGGCAGGGAGAACACTGAAGCTTTCTTT. Protein: CAWSVRGRENTEAFF.

The chain recombines TRBV10-3 with TRBJ1-6; 7 bases fit TRBD1. In germline, CDR1 is ENHRY, CDR2 SYGVKD. The length of the CDR3 is 14 residues. V shed 11 bases and J 9 bases; nucleotides not matched to a gene: 13. The CDR3 nucleotides are TGTGCCGCGGCAGGGGGGTCTGGGACTTCACCCCTCCACTTT. Protein product: CAAAGGSGTSPLHF.

The V and J genes are TRBV7-3 and TRBJ2-1; 10 bases agree with TRBD2. This CDR3 is 15 amino acids long. The J segment lost 8 bases and the V segment lost 2 bases, leaving 6 bases of the junction unmatched. The germline V gene encodes CDR1 SGHTA and CDR2 FQGTGA. The CDR3 DNA is TGTGCCAGCAGCTTAGTCCTAGCGGGGGTGGATGAGCAGTTCTTC. Translation: CASSLVLAGVDEQFF.

V and J are TRBV7-3 and TRBJ2-1, with 9 bases lining up with TRBD1. This CDR3 contains 15 residues. In germline, CDR1 is SGHTA, CDR2 FQGTGA. V lost 3 bases to trimming and J lost 7 bases; unmatched junction nucleotides: 7. For the CDR3, the DNA is TGTGCCAGCAGCTTTCCGGGACAGGGTGCGAATGAGCAGTTCTTC. Translation gives CASSFPGQGANEQFF.

The chain joins TRBV6-1 to TRBJ1-2, with 10 positions matching TRBD1. CDR1 MNHNS and CDR2 SASEGT come from the germline V gene. J was trimmed by 7 bases and V by 6 bases; bases with no gene match: 8. The CDR3 has 14 amino acids. Here the CDR3 reads CASRGTGDFGGYTF. In DNA form, the CDR3 reads TGTGCCAGCAGGGGGACAGGGGATTTCGGTGGCTACACCTTC.

The rearrangement joins TRBV6-1 to TRBJ1-1; possible D gene TRBD1, 5 bases. With 5 bases removed from V and 5 bases from J, the gap between germline ends came to 6 bases. The CDR3 totals 11 residues. CDR1 is MNHNS, CDR2 SASEGT, per germline. In DNA, the CDR3 is TGTGCCAGCAGTTACAGGACTGAAGCTTTCTTT. This codes for CASSYRTEAFF.